What follows is one T cell receptor (beta chain) and its context. Its antigen is undetermined. This entry belongs to a study of T cell responses to AZD1222 COVID-19 vaccine. Overall study results and limits: All repertoire sampling was performed exclusively after the peak T cell response. Spike regions recognized by vaccine-associated CD4 TCRs spanned the protein, led by 160-218 and 743-854. Only six people who got AZD1222 tested seropositive at baseline. Targets within unmutated variant regions were reportedly found for nearly half of spike-specific TCRs.

Sequenced by immunoSEQ multiplex PCR; TCRdb stores in-frame clones only, minus some. The sample holds 130,000 to 150,000 clones; about 90% are singletons and the top ten take less than 2%. Trimming took 1 base from V and 5 from J, leaving 23 bases between them. Germline V gene data show CDR1 as LGHDT and CDR2 as YNNKEL (reference sequence). The CDR3 is 18 residues long. V and J are TRBV3-1 (or the pseudogene TRBV3-2) and TRBJ2-5, with D possibly matching TRBD2 (6 bases). The sample consisted of peripheral blood, taken on day 0 of AZD1222 vaccination. This TCR was recovered from an adult in good health. The CDR3 spells CASSQARGTSPSDETQYF. CDR3 nucleotides: TGTGCCAGCAGCCAAGCCCGCGGGACTTCGCCCTCTGACGAGACCCAGTACTTC.